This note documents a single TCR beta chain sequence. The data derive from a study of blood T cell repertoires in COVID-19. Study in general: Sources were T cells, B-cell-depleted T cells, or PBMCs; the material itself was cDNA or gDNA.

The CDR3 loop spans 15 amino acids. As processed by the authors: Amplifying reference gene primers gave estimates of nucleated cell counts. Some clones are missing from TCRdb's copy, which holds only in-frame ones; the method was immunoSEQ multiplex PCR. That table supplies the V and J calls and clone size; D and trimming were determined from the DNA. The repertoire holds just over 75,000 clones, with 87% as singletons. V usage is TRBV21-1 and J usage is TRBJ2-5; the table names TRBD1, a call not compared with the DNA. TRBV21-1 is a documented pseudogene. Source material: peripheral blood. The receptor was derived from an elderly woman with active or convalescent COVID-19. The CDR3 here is CASSKALGAGQTQYF. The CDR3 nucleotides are TGTGCCAGCAGCAAAGCGCTTGGGGCAGGACAGACCCAGTACTTC.